The TCR beta chain described here comes from a study of blood T cell repertoires in COVID-19. Study at large: Acute and convalescent COVID-19 specimens originated in the United States, Italy and Spain. Sources were T cells, B-cell-depleted T cells, or PBMCs; the material itself was cDNA or gDNA.

The CDR3 has 11 amino acids. Deletions cut 3 bases from V and 6 bases from J, with 3 bases between. Germline V gene sequence: CDR1 MNHEY, CDR2 SMNVEV (reference sequence). In the authors' methods: The assay estimated nucleated cells by amplifying reference gene primers. Assay used: immunoSEQ multiplex PCR; TCRdb lists only in-frame clones, some missing. Clonal size and the V and J genes are those of that table, whereas D and trimming came from the DNA. The sample has 250,000 or so clones, around nine tenths seen once. The sequence derives from a man between 35 and 55 years old with active or convalescent COVID-19. The chain combines TRBV27 with TRBJ1-5; D is unclear. The sample comprised peripheral blood. The CDR3 spells CASSFSQPQHF. The CDR3 nucleotides are TGTGCCAGCAGTTTCTCTCAGCCCCAGCATTTT.